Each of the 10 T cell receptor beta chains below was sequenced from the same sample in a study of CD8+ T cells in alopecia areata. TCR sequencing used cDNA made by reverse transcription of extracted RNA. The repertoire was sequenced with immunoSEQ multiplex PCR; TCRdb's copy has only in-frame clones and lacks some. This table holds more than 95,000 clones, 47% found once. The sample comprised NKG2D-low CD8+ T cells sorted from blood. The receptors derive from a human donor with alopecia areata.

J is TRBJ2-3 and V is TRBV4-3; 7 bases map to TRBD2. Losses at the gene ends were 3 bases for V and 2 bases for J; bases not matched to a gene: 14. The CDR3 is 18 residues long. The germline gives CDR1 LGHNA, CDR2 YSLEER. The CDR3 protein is CASSQAPGAGRYTDTQYF. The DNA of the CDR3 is TGCGCCAGCAGCCAGGCCCCGGGCGCCGGGAGGTACACAGATACGCAGTATTTT.

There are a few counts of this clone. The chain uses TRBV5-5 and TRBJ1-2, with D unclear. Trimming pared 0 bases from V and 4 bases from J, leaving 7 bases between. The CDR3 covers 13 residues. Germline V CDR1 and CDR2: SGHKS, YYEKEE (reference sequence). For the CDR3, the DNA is TGTGCCAGCAGCTTGGACGTGAGCTATGGCTACACCTTC. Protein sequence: CASSLDVSYGYTF. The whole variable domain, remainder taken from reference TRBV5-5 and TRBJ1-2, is DAGVTQSPTHLIKTRGQQVTLRCSPISGHKSVSWYQQVLGQGPQFIFQYYEKEERGRGNFPDRFSARQFPNYSSELNVNALLLGDSALYLCASSLDVSYGYTFGSGTRLTVV.

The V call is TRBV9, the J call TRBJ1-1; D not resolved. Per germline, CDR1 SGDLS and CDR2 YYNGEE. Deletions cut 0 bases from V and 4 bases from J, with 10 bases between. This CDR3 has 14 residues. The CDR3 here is CASSVDYDGTEAFF. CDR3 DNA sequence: TGTGCCAGCAGCGTAGATTATGATGGCACTGAAGCTTTCTTT.

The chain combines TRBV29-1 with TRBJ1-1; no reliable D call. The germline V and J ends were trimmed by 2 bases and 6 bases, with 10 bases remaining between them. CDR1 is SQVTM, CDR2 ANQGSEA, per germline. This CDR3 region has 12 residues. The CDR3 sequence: CSVESLDPEAFF. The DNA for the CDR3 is TGCAGCGTTGAAAGTCTGGACCCTGAAGCTTTCTTT.

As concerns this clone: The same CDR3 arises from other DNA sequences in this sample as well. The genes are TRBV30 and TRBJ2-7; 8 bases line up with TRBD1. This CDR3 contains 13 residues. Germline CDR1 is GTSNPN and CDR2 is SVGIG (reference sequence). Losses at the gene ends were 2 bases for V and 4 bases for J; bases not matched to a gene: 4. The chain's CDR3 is CAWSPGGGYEQYF. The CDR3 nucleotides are TGTGCCTGGAGTCCAGGGGGCGGTTACGAGCAGTACTTC. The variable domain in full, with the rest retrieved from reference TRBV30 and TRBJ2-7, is SQTIHQWPATLVQPVGSPLSLECTVEGTSNPNLYWYRQAAGRGLQLLFYSVGIGQISSEVPQNLSASRPQDRQFILSSKKLLLSDSGFYLCAWSPGGGYEQYFGPGTRLTVT.

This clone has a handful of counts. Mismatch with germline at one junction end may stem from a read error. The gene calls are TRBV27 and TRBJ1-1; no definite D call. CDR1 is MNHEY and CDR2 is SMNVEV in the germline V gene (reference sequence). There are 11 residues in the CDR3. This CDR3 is CASRFYGEAFF. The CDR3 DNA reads TGTGCCAGCCGTTTTTATGGTGAAGCTTTCTTT.

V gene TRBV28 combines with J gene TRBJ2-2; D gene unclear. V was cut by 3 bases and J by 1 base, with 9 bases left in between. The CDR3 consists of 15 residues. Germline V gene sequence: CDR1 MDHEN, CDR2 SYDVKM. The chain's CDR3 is CASSLSRMNTGELFF. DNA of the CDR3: TGTGCCAGCAGTTTGTCCAGAATGAACACCGGGGAGCTGTTTTTT.

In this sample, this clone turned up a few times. CDR3 sequence reads: CSVLLAGETQYF. CDR3 sequence (DNA): TGCAGCGTGCTGTTAGCGGGAGAGACCCAGTACTTC. The chain combines TRBV29-1 with TRBJ2-5; 7 bases line up with TRBD2. The CDR3 covers 12 residues. J lost 4 bases, V lost 6 bases, and 5 bases had no gene match. CDR1 and CDR2 (germline): SQVTM, ANQGSEA.

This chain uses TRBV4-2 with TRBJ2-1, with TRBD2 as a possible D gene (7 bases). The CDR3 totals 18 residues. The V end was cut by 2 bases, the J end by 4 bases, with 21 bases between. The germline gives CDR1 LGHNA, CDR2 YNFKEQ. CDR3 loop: CASSQSEAGGGLYNEQFF. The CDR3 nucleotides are TGTGCCAGCAGCCAATCCGAAGCTGGGGGGGGCCTATACAATGAGCAGTTCTTC.

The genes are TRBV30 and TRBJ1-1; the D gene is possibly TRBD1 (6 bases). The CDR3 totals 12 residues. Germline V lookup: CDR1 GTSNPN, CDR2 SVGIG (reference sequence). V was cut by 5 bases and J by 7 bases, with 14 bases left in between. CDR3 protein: CAWDTQQGEAFF. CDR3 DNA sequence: TGTGCCTGGGACACTCAACAGGGTGAAGCTTTCTTT. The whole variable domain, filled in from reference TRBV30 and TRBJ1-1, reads SQTIHQWPATLVQPVGSPLSLECTVEGTSNPNLYWYRQAAGRGLQLLFYSVGIGQISSEVPQNLSASRPQDRQFILSSKKLLLSDSGFYLCAWDTQQGEAFFGQGTRLTVV.